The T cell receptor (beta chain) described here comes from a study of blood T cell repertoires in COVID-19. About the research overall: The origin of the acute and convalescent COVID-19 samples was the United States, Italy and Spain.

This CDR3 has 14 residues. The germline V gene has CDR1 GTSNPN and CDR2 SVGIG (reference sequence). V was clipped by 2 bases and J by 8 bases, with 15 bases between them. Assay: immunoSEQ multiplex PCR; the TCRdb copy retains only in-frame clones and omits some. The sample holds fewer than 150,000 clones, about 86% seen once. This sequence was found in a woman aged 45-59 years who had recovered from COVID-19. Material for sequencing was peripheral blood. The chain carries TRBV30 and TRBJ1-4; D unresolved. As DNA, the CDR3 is TGTGCCTGGAGTATCCGGGTAGAATCCGAAAAACTGTTTTTT. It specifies CAWSIRVESEKLFF.